This entry lists 13 T cell receptor beta chains sequenced from one sample in a study of graft-versus-host responses after intestinal transplantation. Their target antigens are unknown. The protocol was immunoSEQ multiplex PCR, while the TCRdb copy is restricted to in-frame clones and leaves out a portion. Of tens of thousands of clones in the sample, roughly 96% were seen once. The sample consisted of unstimulated CD8+ T cells sorted from spleen or lymph node cells, taken before transplant. These receptors were collected from a human donor who was the organ donor for an intestinal transplant.

The V and J genes are TRBV4-3 and TRBJ2-7; tentatively, D is TRBD1 (5 bases). The CDR3 has 15 residues. Trimming stripped 0 bases from V and 2 bases from J, with 11 bases between. Germline V CDR1 and CDR2: LGHNA, YSLEER. The CDR3 DNA reads as TGCGCCAGCAGCCAAGATGAGAGCAGGGCCTACGAGCAGTACTTC. Amino acids: CASSQDESRAYEQYF.

This sequence joins TRBV9 and TRBJ2-7; 7 nucleotides agree with TRBD1. Germline CDR1 SGDLS, CDR2 YYNGEE. CDR3 length: 14 amino acids. V lost 4 bases, J lost 0 bases, and 4 bases stayed unmatched. Written as DNA, the CDR3 is TGTGCCAGCAGCCCCAGGACAGGCTCCTACGAGCAGTACTTC. Protein product: CASSPRTGSYEQYF. Full variable domain (rest looked up from reference TRBV9 and TRBJ2-7): DSGVTQTPKHLITATGQRVTLRCSPRSGDLSVYWYQQSLDQGLQFLIQYYNGEERAKGNILERFSAQQFPDLHSELNLSSLELGDSALYFCASSPRTGSYEQYFGPGTRLTVT.

The rearrangement links TRBV19 to TRBJ2-7; the match to TRBD2 covers 9 bases. The germline V gene encodes CDR1 LNHDA and CDR2 SQIVND (reference sequence). V shed 2 bases and J 0 bases; nucleotides not matched to a gene: 8. CDR3 size: 17 residues. CDR3 coding DNA: TGTGCCAGTAGTATAATGGTCGCTAGCGGGGCCTCCTACGAGCAGTACTTC. Amino acid sequence: CASSIMVASGASYEQYF.

This clone was observed a few times. The chain uses TRBV4-3 and TRBJ2-2; D is unresolved. The CDR3 totals 14 residues. Trimming removed 3 bases at V and 3 bases at J, with 8 bases between. From germline, CDR1 is LGHNA and CDR2 YSLEER. In DNA form, the CDR3 reads TGCGCCAGCAGCCACGACCCGTACACCGGGGAGCTGTTTTTT. It is translated as CASSHDPYTGELFF.

J is TRBJ2-2 and V is TRBV5-4; D remains ambiguous. Germline CDR1 is SGHNT and CDR2 is YYREEE (reference sequence). The CDR3 consists of 14 residues. V lost 2 bases, J lost 1 base, and 6 bases lay in between. The CDR3 spells CASSFVLNTGELFF. The CDR3 region has the DNA TGTGCCAGCAGCTTCGTACTGAACACCGGGGAGCTGTTTTTT.

This chain joins TRBV4-1 and TRBJ2-7; 8 positions agree with TRBD1. The germline gives CDR1 MGHRA, CDR2 YSYEKL. The CDR3 length is 17 residues. J was trimmed by 3 bases and V by 5 bases; bases with no gene match: 15. CDR3 in DNA: TGCGCCAGCAGCTTCAAATCGGACAGGGAAGAGGGCTACGAGCAGTACTTC. Its translation: CASSFKSDREEGYEQYF.

The V and J genes are TRBV28 and TRBJ2-7; D gene ambiguous. Germline CDR1 and CDR2: MDHEN and SYDVKM. V was clipped by 4 bases and J by 4 bases, with 20 bases between them. This CDR3 is built from 16 residues. The CDR3 nucleotides read TGTGCCAGCAGTTCCATATCCTCCATCAAATGGTACGAGCAGTACTTC. Translation: CASSSISSIKWYEQYF.

This clone was recorded only once. This chain uses TRBV11-3 with TRBJ1-2, with no clear D. The V gene lost 1 base and the J gene lost 8 bases, with 5 bases spanning the gap. The CDR3 length is 11 residues. Germline V CDR1 and CDR2: SGHNT, YENEEA. In DNA form, the CDR3 reads TGTGCCAGCAGCTTAGCGCAGGGCTACACCTTC. Its translation is CASSLAQGYTF. Variable domain in full (rest from reference TRBV11-3 and TRBJ1-2): EAGVVQSPRYKIIEKKQPVAFWCNPISGHNTLYWYLQNLGQGPELLIRYENEEAVDDSQLPKDRFSAERLKGVDSTLKIQPAELGDSAVYLCASSLAQGYTFGSGTRLTVV.

With respect to this clone: At one end, the junction sequence differs from germline, possibly due to a read error. The J gene is TRBJ1-5, the V gene TRBV4-1; D is possibly TRBD1 (6 bases). This CDR3 has 17 amino acids. Germline CDR1 reads MGHRA; CDR2 reads YSYEKL. The CDR3 bases are TGCGCCAGCACCCAAGATGGGCAGGGGCCATGGAATCAGCCCCAGCATTTT. Its translation: CASTQDGQGPWNQPQHF.

The CDR3 coding sequence is TGTGCCAGCAGTGACCAAGACAGTTATGGCTACACCTTC. This translates into CASSDQDSYGYTF. The chain has TRBV25-1 and TRBJ1-2; tentatively, D is TRBD1 (5 bases). Trimming took 3 bases from V and 5 from J, leaving 10 bases between them. Germline lookup yields CDR1 MGHDK and CDR2 SYGVNS. The length of the CDR3 is 13 residues.

The J gene is TRBJ1-1, the V gene TRBV4-3; 7 positions match TRBD1. Trimming removed 1 base from V and 1 base from J; junction bases left unmatched: 6. The CDR3 totals 16 residues. Germline V gene data show CDR1 as LGHNA and CDR2 as YSLEER. CDR3 protein: CASSQVGGTGNTEAFF. CDR3 nucleotides: TGCGCCAGCAGCCAAGTAGGGGGCACGGGGAACACTGAAGCTTTCTTT.

The chain employs TRBV4-1 and TRBJ1-5; 10 bases map to TRBD1. Germline CDR1 is MGHRA and CDR2 is YSYEKL. Trimming removed 0 bases from V and 7 bases from J; junction bases left unmatched: 3. The CDR3 has 15 amino acids. The DNA of the CDR3 is TGCGCCAGCAGCCAAGAGGACAGGGGGGGACAGCCCCAGCATTTT. This translates into CASSQEDRGGQPQHF.

V usage is TRBV5-4 and J usage is TRBJ1-1, with 7 positions matching TRBD1. J lost 6 bases, V lost 4 bases, and 3 bases had no gene match. The CDR3 sequence is 12 residues long. The V gene's germline CDR1 is SGHNT and CDR2 YYREEE (reference sequence). DNA for the CDR3: TGTGCCAGCAGCCAGGGGGGCGCTGAAGCTTTCTTT. It encodes CASSQGGAEAFF.